The present TCR beta chain was sequenced within a study of blood T cell repertoires in COVID-19. Across the study: Samples representing acute and convalescent COVID-19 were sourced from the United States, Italy and Spain. In each case, the material was cDNA or gDNA derived from T cells, B-cell-depleted T cells, or PBMCs.

Original data processing: Researchers report that nucleated cell counts were estimated from reference gene primer amplification. TCRdb's copy holds only in-frame clones and misses some; the assay was immunoSEQ multiplex PCR. The V and J calls and clone size were taken over from that table, and D and trimming were inferred from the DNA. The sample contains approximately 80,000 clones, approximately 80% of which appear only once. V shed 4 bases, J shed 0 bases, and the junction held 4 bases outside the gene matches. Germline CDR1 SGHTS, CDR2 YDEGEE. This CDR3 region has 16 residues. This TCR was sampled from an elderly man with acute or convalescent COVID-19. The sequenced material came from peripheral blood. This sequence joins TRBV5-8 and TRBJ1-4; 9 bases match TRBD1. The CDR3 is CASSRGQGATNEKLFF. CDR3 sequence (DNA): TGTGCCAGCAGCCGGGGACAGGGAGCAACTAATGAAAAACTGTTTTTT.